The 27 T cell receptor beta chains presented below share a single source sample, sequenced in a study of shared clonotypes between healthy human individuals. TCRdb's table, derived via immunoSEQ multiplex PCR, lists solely in-frame clones and lacks some. The table includes a few million clones, 90% to 95% detected once. Material for sequencing was naive CD4+ T cells from PBMCs. Subset given: CD45RA+ positively selected. The receptor set was obtained from a young man in good health. Some clones in this sample may be carry-over from other donors' samples.

This chain links TRBV30 with TRBJ2-3; D not certain. CDR3 size: 13 residues. Deletions cut 3 bases from V and 5 bases from J, with 12 bases between. CDR1 GTSNPN and CDR2 SVGIG come from the germline V gene (reference sequence). CDR3 in amino acids: CAWSVSELDTQYF. The CDR3, as DNA: TGTGCCTGGAGCGTGTCCGAGTTAGATACGCAGTATTTT.

Regarding this clone: The same CDR3 is also encoded by other DNA sequences in this sample. The chain employs TRBV18 and TRBJ2-5; D gene uncertain. The CDR3 loop spans 13 amino acids. Deletions cut 0 bases from V and 5 bases from J, with 7 bases between. CDR1 and CDR2 (germline): KGHSH, LQKENI. CDR3 coding DNA: TGTGCCAGCTCACCACCGGGTGTTGAGACCCAGTACTTC. Protein product: CASSPPGVETQYF.

The rearrangement joins TRBV27 to TRBJ2-1; possible D gene TRBD2, 5 bases. Germline V gene data show CDR1 as MNHEY and CDR2 as SMNVEV (reference sequence). This CDR3 is 13 amino acids long. The V end was cut by 5 bases, the J end by 10 bases, with 15 bases between. CDR3 sequence: CASSLGSRAEQFF. CDR3 coding DNA: TGTGCCAGCAGTCTAGGGAGTCGGGCAGAGCAGTTCTTC.

In its sample, this clone was seen once. The chain has TRBV5-8 and TRBJ2-2; perhaps TRBD1 as D (5 bases). CDR3 length equals 16 residues. V gave up 6 bases and J gave up 0 bases, with 15 bases separating them. Germline CDR1 SGHTS, CDR2 YDEGEE. The CDR3 region has the DNA TGTGCCAGCAAATCGAAAGGGGCTACGAACACCGGGGAGCTGTTTTTT. It is translated as CASKSKGATNTGELFF.

This clone appeared a single time. This rearrangement joins TRBV19 to TRBJ2-2; 11 nucleotides agree with TRBD1. CDR3 length: 16 amino acids. Germline CDR1 is LNHDA and CDR2 is SQIVND (reference sequence). The junction had 6 bases not matched to a gene; V was cut back by 6 bases and J by 3 bases. The CDR3 region is CASRLDRGPYTGELFF. The CDR3 nucleotides read TGTGCCAGTAGACTGGACAGGGGGCCATACACCGGGGAGCTGTTTTTT.

As concerns this clone: One junction end disagrees with the germline gene, perhaps due to a read error. The chain uses TRBV15 and TRBJ2-7; 9 nucleotides align to TRBD1. Germline V gives CDR1 LNHNV, CDR2 YYDKDF (reference sequence). This CDR3 comprises 12 residues. The CDR3 loop reads CATSKGTGYRDF. For the CDR3, the DNA is TGTGCCACCTCCAAGGGGACAGGGTATAGGGACTTC.

V gene TRBV7-2 combines with J gene TRBJ2-7; D is unresolved. This CDR3 comprises 13 residues. Germline V gene sequence: CDR1 SGHTA, CDR2 FQGNSA. Trimming removed 2 bases at V and 9 bases at J, with 14 bases between. The CDR3 protein is CTSSLNGPSGQYF. In DNA, the CDR3 is TGTACCAGCAGCTTAAACGGCCCCAGTGGGCAGTACTTC.

The genes are TRBV6-5 and TRBJ1-5; D possibly corresponds to TRBD1 (5 bases). The V and J ends lost 9 bases and 0 bases respectively, with 15 bases between them. Germline V gene lookup returns CDR1 MNHEY and CDR2 SVGAGI. The CDR3 has 15 amino acids. This CDR3 reads CARPGRPYSNQPQHF. CDR3 coding DNA: TGTGCCAGGCCGGGGCGGCCCTATAGCAATCAGCCCCAGCATTTT.

The chain couples TRBV18 to TRBJ1-2; 9 nucleotides agree with TRBD1. Germline V CDR1 and CDR2: KGHSH, LQKENI. Trimming took 4 bases from V and 6 from J; bases not matched to a gene: 6. The CDR3 is made up of 14 amino acids. The CDR3 sequence: CASSLWTGEDGYTF. The CDR3 DNA is TGTGCCAGCTCACTGTGGACAGGGGAGGATGGCTACACCTTC.

The V and J genes are TRBV19 and TRBJ1-5; D possibly corresponds to TRBD1 (5 bases). V was clipped by 5 bases and J by 7 bases, with 9 bases between them. The CDR3 is 12 residues long. CDR1 and CDR2 (germline): LNHDA, SQIVND (reference sequence). CDR3 DNA sequence: TGTGCCAGTAGTTGGGGGTCACAGCCCCAGCATTTT. It translates to CASSWGSQPQHF. The full variable domain, completed using reference TRBV19 and TRBJ1-5, is DGGITQSPKYLFRKEGQNVTLSCEQNLNHDAMYWYRQDPGQGLRLIYYSQIVNDFQKGDIAEGYSVSREKKESFPLTVTSAQKNPTAFYLCASSWGSQPQHFGDGTRLSIL.

The rearrangement joins TRBV5-1 to TRBJ2-3; D gene ambiguous. The CDR3 totals 12 residues. The germline CDR1 and CDR2 sequences are SGHRS and YFSETQ. Trimming cost V 5 bases and J 2 bases, with 6 bases left between them. The CDR3 DNA sequence: TGCGCCAGCAGGGAGAACACAGATACGCAGTATTTT. Translating gives CASRENTDTQYF. The whole variable domain, filled in from reference TRBV5-1 and TRBJ2-3, reads KAGVTQTPRYLIKTRGQQVTLSCSPISGHRSVSWYQQTPGQGLQFLFEYFSETQRNKGNFPGRFSGRQFSNSRSEMNVSTLELGDSALYLCASRENTDTQYFGPGTRLTVL.

V usage is TRBV7-2 and J usage is TRBJ2-3; 13 nucleotides align to TRBD2. This CDR3 spans 16 amino acids. The germline gives CDR1 SGHTA, CDR2 FQGNSA. V shed 1 base and J 6 bases; nucleotides not matched to a gene: 4. CDR3 amino acids: CASSLGGLAGMDTQYF. The DNA for the CDR3 is TGTGCCAGCAGCTTAGGGGGACTAGCGGGAATGGATACGCAGTATTTT.

CDR3 amino acids: CASSPSGSGANVLTF. In nucleotides, the CDR3 is TGTGCCAGCAGCCCCTCTGGCTCTGGGGCCAACGTCCTGACTTTC. The chain carries TRBV7-2 and TRBJ2-6; no definite D call. Germline lookup yields CDR1 SGHTA and CDR2 FQGNSA. Trimming cost V 5 bases and J 0 bases, with 8 bases left between them. The CDR3 sequence is 15 residues long.

The chain has TRBV19 and TRBJ2-5; perhaps TRBD2 as D (6 bases). CDR3 length equals 14 residues. Trimming cost V 7 bases and J 2 bases, with 14 bases left between them. Germline CDR1 LNHDA, CDR2 SQIVND (reference sequence). As DNA, the CDR3 is TGTGCCAGTATGGCCCCAGGGACTCAAGAGACCCAGTACTTC. Translating it yields CASMAPGTQETQYF.

J is TRBJ2-3 and V is TRBV6-1; 9 bases match TRBD1. There are 18 residues in the CDR3. CDR1 and CDR2 from the germline V gene are MNHNS and SASEGT. V was pared by 2 bases and J by 3 bases, with 12 bases of the junction left unmatched. The CDR3 sequence is CASSEIGGTGYRTDTQYF. Here the CDR3 DNA reads TGTGCCAGCAGTGAAATTGGGGGGACAGGGTATCGAACAGATACGCAGTATTTT.

The genes are TRBV29-1 and TRBJ1-2; TRBD1 agrees at 12 bases. Germline assignment: CDR1 SQVTM and CDR2 ANQGSEA. V lost 1 base to trimming and J lost 2 bases; unmatched junction nucleotides: 8. The CDR3 has 17 residues. As DNA, the CDR3 is TGCAGCGTTGAAGTCCCGGGACAGGGGGCCATGAACTATGGCTACACCTTC. Amino acid sequence: CSVEVPGQGAMNYGYTF.

The gene calls are TRBV2 and TRBJ2-7; 7 nucleotides match TRBD1. Germline CDR1 reads SNHLY; CDR2 reads FYNNEI. The trim removed 6 bases at V and 3 bases at J, leaving 8 bases unmatched. The CDR3 sequence is 14 residues long. CDR3 loop: CASRTSGQRYEQYF. The CDR3 DNA reads as TGTGCCAGCAGGACCTCGGGACAGCGCTACGAGCAGTACTTC.

The V gene is TRBV29-1, the J gene TRBJ2-7; 8 bases align to TRBD1. The V gene end was trimmed by 8 bases and the J gene end by 6 bases; junction bases not matched to a gene: 9. Germline values: CDR1 SQVTM, CDR2 ANQGSEA. The CDR3 covers 12 residues. The CDR3 region is CSTRQGLGEQYF. The CDR3 DNA is TGCAGCACTCGACAGGGGCTGGGCGAGCAGTACTTC.

About this clone itself: The sample has other DNA sequences that encode this CDR3 too. The chain links TRBV5-1 to TRBJ1-1; D is ambiguous. V lost 0 bases and J 0 bases, leaving 9 bases between the germline ends. Germline CDR1 is SGHRS and CDR2 is YFSETQ. The CDR3 has 15 residues. The CDR3 bases are TGCGCCAGCAGCTTGGCCGGAGGGATGAACACTGAAGCTTTCTTT. Translating gives CASSLAGGMNTEAFF.

V and J are TRBV27 and TRBJ2-3; 7 nucleotides match TRBD1. Trimming at V came to 6 bases and at J to 3 bases, leaving 12 bases not matched to a gene. Germline V gene data show CDR1 as MNHEY and CDR2 as SMNVEV (reference sequence). The CDR3 length is 16 residues. CDR3 in amino acids: CASSLKTGLGTDTQYF. DNA of the CDR3: TGTGCCAGCAGCTTAAAGACAGGGTTAGGGACAGATACGCAGTATTTT.

This clone was recorded once. The chain employs TRBV28 and TRBJ1-1; possible D gene TRBD1, 5 bases. V was shortened by 5 bases and J by 8 bases, with 12 bases between the two germline ends. This CDR3 has 12 residues. CDR1 is MDHEN, CDR2 SYDVKM, per germline. CDR3 in amino acids: CASSVLPGEAFF. In nucleotides, the CDR3 is TGTGCCAGCAGTGTTTTGCCAGGGGAAGCTTTCTTT.

Of note for this clone: At the DNA level, this CDR3 is encoded by other sequences in the same sample as well. This rearrangement joins TRBV5-1 to TRBJ2-5, with 7 bases fitting TRBD1. V shed 4 bases and J 2 bases; nucleotides not matched to a gene: 2. The length of the CDR3 is 13 residues. Germline values: CDR1 SGHRS, CDR2 YFSETQ. As DNA, the CDR3 is TGCGCCAGCAGCCTACAGGGGCAAGAGACCCAGTACTTC. Residues: CASSLQGQETQYF. Supplemented by reference TRBV5-1 and TRBJ2-5, the full variable domain reads KAGVTQTPRYLIKTRGQQVTLSCSPISGHRSVSWYQQTPGQGLQFLFEYFSETQRNKGNFPGRFSGRQFSNSRSEMNVSTLELGDSALYLCASSLQGQETQYFGPGTRLLVL.

The CDR3 here is CASSLVGSVPGELFF. CDR3 bases: TGCGCCAGCAGCTTGGTCGGTAGCGTCCCCGGGGAGCTGTTTTTT. J is TRBJ2-2 and V is TRBV5-1; D perhaps matches TRBD2 (5 bases). Germline V gene sequence: CDR1 SGHRS, CDR2 YFSETQ. CDR3 length equals 15 residues. V was cut by 0 bases and J by 6 bases, with 12 bases left in between.

The chain links TRBV4-2 to TRBJ1-5; D is undetermined. The V end was cut by 4 bases, the J end by 0 bases, with 10 bases between. The CDR3 spans 15 residues. Germline V lookup: CDR1 LGHNA, CDR2 YNFKEQ. CDR3 in DNA: TGTGCCAGCAGCCCCCAGGCTAATAGCAATCAGCCCCAGCATTTT. Encoded protein: CASSPQANSNQPQHF.

Points on this clone: The sample has other DNA sequences that encode this CDR3 too. The chain recombines TRBV18 with TRBJ2-3, with 9 bases aligning to TRBD1. CDR1 and CDR2 from the germline V gene are KGHSH and LQKENI. The V segment lost 3 bases and the J segment 1 base; nucleotides outside the gene matches: 2. This CDR3 region has 15 residues. The CDR3 coding sequence is TGTGCCAGCTCACCCCGGGACAGGGGCACAGATACGCAGTATTTT. Translating it yields CASSPRDRGTDTQYF.

The chain couples TRBV5-4 to TRBJ2-7; 7 bases fit TRBD1. The germline gives CDR1 SGHNT, CDR2 YYREEE (reference sequence). Trimming removed 0 bases from V and 2 bases from J; junction bases left unmatched: 2. The CDR3 is 14 amino acids. CDR3 sequence: CASSLEGGPYEQYF. In DNA, the CDR3 is TGTGCCAGCAGCTTGGAAGGGGGCCCCTACGAGCAGTACTTC. The full variable domain, with the rest looked up from reference TRBV5-4 and TRBJ2-7, is ETGVTQSPTHLIKTRGQQVTLRCSSQSGHNTVSWYQQALGQGPQFIFQYYREEENGRGNFPPRFSGLQFPNYSSELNVNALELDDSALYLCASSLEGGPYEQYFGPGTRLTVT.

This clone has a single count. J is TRBJ2-5 and V is TRBV18, with a possible D match to TRBD2 (5 bases). From germline, CDR1 is KGHSH and CDR2 LQKENI. Trimming left V 3 bases short and J 3 bases short, with 11 bases between. CDR3 length equals 14 residues. CDR3 DNA: TGTGCCAGCTCACCGTGGACCGGGGAAGAGACCCAGTACTTC. Protein product: CASSPWTGEETQYF.